This T cell receptor (beta chain) was captured by sequencing in a study of cytotoxic CD8 clonotypes in ibrutinib-treated CLL (dated by TCRdb to the early 2020s). In terms of the full investigation: The cohort had about ten relapsed/refractory and approximately 15 treatment-naive patients; around 17 were IGHV unmutated. Response samples were obtained after a median of approximately eleven months of treatment, with a range of about 6 to 36 months. Partial responses were observed in about 25 patients and complete responses in 2; after a median follow-up of roughly 62 months, remission was maintained in roughly 15 patients and progression was observed in some twelve. An average of around 260,000 productive templates and around 100,000 productive rearrangements was obtained per sample. Of the 86 people in the trial, 25 to 30 had longitudinal samples available. Patients were still on ibrutinib when every remission and progressive disease sample was collected. Cryopreserved peripheral blood mononuclear cells were obtained prior to treatment, at the time of response, and at either disease progression or sustained remission. What the research found in general, with its limitations: At ibrutinib response clonality went up, during sustained remission it held steady, and at progression it dropped back toward baseline. Public clonotypes were rare and either shrank or stayed stable during treatment, and the rise in clonality at ibrutinib response reflected expansion of private clonotypes. Sampling times were not matched between sustained-remission and progressing patients, and lymph node repertoires were not studied. Baseline clonality was found to be higher than that of age-matched healthy donors and was strongly correlated with circulating CD8+ T-cell counts.

Comment on this clone: What antigen it recognizes has not been identified. Base-call qualities are not available, and no considerably larger clone is one nucleotide away.

The meaning of the sample's time point label: around 2 years on ibrutinib. For TCR beta library preparation, roughly 2 micrograms of genomic DNA were extracted from the cryopreserved PBMCs. Longitudinal blood samples from CLL patients on ibrutinib monotherapy were analyzed using high-throughput TCR beta sequencing. Patients were enrolled in a phase 2 open-label single-center ibrutinib monotherapy trial. The goal of deep resolution MiSeq sequencing was a depth between 1 in 1 million and 1 in 200,000 T cells, and coverage averaged 10x per clonotype. The immunoSEQ hsTCRB Kit was used to generate TCR beta libraries. The authors processed their data as follows. The data were analyzed with ImmunoSEQ Analyzer and ImmunoSEQ Data Assistant, and V, D and J gene assignments followed IMGT definitions. Clonality was computed as one minus normalized Shannon entropy of productive rearrangement frequencies, ranging from 0 to 1. Public clonotype analysis was restricted to overrepresented clonotypes comprising at least 0.05% of each patient's repertoire. Roughly 13 age-matched healthy donor repertoires from immuneACCESS served as clonality controls. TCRdb re-hosts the immuneACCESS table, in-frame sequences only. Its copies lack some clones; in the studies checked, an unresolved V gene accounts for under half of them, and the cause for the rest is not known. From that table come the V and J calls and clone size; the DNA was used to work out D and trimming. The sample has fewer than 150,000 clones on record, under 90% of them singletons. About 3.3% of the sample is held by the ten biggest clonotypes.

Trimming takes 4 bases from V and 2 bases from J, and the germline ends sit 12 bases apart. The CDR3 goes from the cysteine to the phenylalanine over 14 residues. Just the 42-base CDR3 DNA is kept, in frame starting at base 1. CDR1 and CDR2 were assigned from the germline V gene (reference sequence) as PRHDT and FYEKMQ. The source was PBMCs, collected after 24 months of ibrutinib treatment. The sequence joins TRBV13 to TRBJ2-7; the D gene assignment is perhaps TRBD1 or TRBD2, with each matching 5 bases. The sequence was collected from a human donor with chronic lymphocytic leukemia. The nucleotide sequence reads as follows: TGTGCCAGCAGCTCCCGGGACGTAGCCTACGAGCAGTACTTC. It encodes CASSSRDVAYEQYF.